This TCR beta chain was sequenced during a study of blood T cell repertoires in COVID-19. Looked up from germline, CDR1 is SGHVS and CDR2 is FNYEAQ. The CDR3 spans 16 residues. Deletions cut 5 bases from V and 1 base from J, with 17 bases between. Clones were sequenced by immunoSEQ multiplex PCR, and TCRdb holds only the in-frame ones, with some missing. The sample has a few hundred thousand clones, around four fifths seen once; the top ten hold roughly 1.3%. The specimen sequenced was peripheral blood. The receptor comes from a woman in her forties or fifties with acute or convalescent COVID-19. The chain joins TRBV7-6 to TRBJ1-1; D is undetermined. The DNA of the CDR3 is TGTGCCAGCAGCCCATACACCCCGGAGGAGAACACTGAAGCTTTCTTT. This translates into CASSPYTPEENTEAFF. The whole variable domain, remainder taken from reference TRBV7-6 and TRBJ1-1, is GAGVSQSPRYKVTKRGQDVALRCDPISGHVSLYWYRQALGQGPEFLTYFNYEAQQDKSGLPNDRFSAERPEGSISTLTIQRTEQRDSAMYRCASSPYTPEENTEAFFGQGTRLTVV.